The rows below give T cell receptor beta chains drawn from one sample of a study of T cell repertoires in cytomegalovirus infection. No cognate antigen is known for these TCRs. TCRdb independently ran MiXCR on the reads; one entry per CDR3 protein. The table includes tens of thousands of distinct CDR3 sequences, 20% to 30% detected once. Material: CD8+ T cells from cultured PBMCs, obtained from culture after CMV antigen stimulation. The origin of the receptors is a human donor in good health (CMV status not recorded). Some clones in this sample may be carry-over from other donors' samples. Both conserved end residues are part of each CDR3. A D gene is named only where the DNA matches it firmly. Rows may omit the clone size; those that give it use once, few, many or a size class.

.,TRBJ2-7,few,TRBV24-1,TGTGCCACCAGTGTTGGGGTAGGTGCCGCCTACGAGCAGTACTTC,CATSVGVGAAYEQYF
.,TRBJ1-2,few,TRBV7-9,TGTGCCAGTACCGACAGTAACTCTCGGGTAGGAAACTATGGCTACACCTTC,CASTDSNSRVGNYGYTF
.,TRBJ2-3,once,TRBV18,TGTGCCAGCTCACCACGAGACGTGGTTCTAGCAGATACGCAGTATTTT,CASSPRDVVLADTQYF
TRBD2,TRBJ2-5,.,TRBV20-1,TGCAGTGCTAGAGGCTGGCTAGCGGATCAAGGGACCCAGTACTTC,CSARGWLADQGTQYF
TRBD1,TRBJ1-1,.,TRBV5-6,TGTGCCAGCAGCTTGGTGGACAGGGGGAACACTGAAGCTTTCTTT,CASSLVDRGNTEAFF
TRBD2,TRBJ2-7,.,TRBV6-2/TRBV6-3,TGTGCCAGCAGTACGAGGACTAGCGGGAGCTGGTACGAGCAGTACTTC,CASSTRTSGSWYEQYF
TRBD2,TRBJ2-2,.,TRBV6-2/TRBV6-3,TGTGCCAGCAGTTACGGGGACTACAGACCGAACACCGGGGAGCTGTTTTTT,CASSYGDYRPNTGELFF
.,TRBJ2-3,many,TRBV27,TGTGCCAGCAGTTTATCGATCAAAAGGGATACGCAGTATTTT,CASSLSIKRDTQYF
.,TRBJ2-7,many,TRBV6-5,TGTGCCAGCAGTTCCAACAGCTACGAGCAGTACTTC,CASSSNSYEQYF
.,TRBJ2-5,many,TRBV18,TGTGCCAGCTCACCTTCAACAGGACTTAATCAAGAGACCCAGTACTTC,CASSPSTGLNQETQYF
.,TRBJ2-5,many,TRBV5-4,TGTGCCAGCAGCTTGGCCCGGATGGACTCCCAAGAGACCCAGTACTTC,CASSLARMDSQETQYF
TRBD2,TRBJ2-3,.,TRBV11-3,TGTGCCAGCAGCATGACTAGCGGGAGTGAAGATACGCAGTATTTT,CASSMTSGSEDTQYF
.,TRBJ1-1,.,TRBV11-2,TGTGCCAGCAGCTTAGGAGCAGGGGCTGTAGCTTTCTTT,CASSLGAGAVAFF
.,TRBJ2-3,many,TRBV11-2,TGTGCCAGCAGCCCTCCCAGCACAGATACGCAGTATTTT,CASSPPSTDTQYF
TRBD2,TRBJ2-7,few,TRBV25-1,TGTGCCAGCAGGACGCGGGAGGATCAGTACGAGCAGTACTTC,CASRTREDQYEQYF
.,TRBJ1-4,.,TRBV7-9,TGTGCCAGCAGCTTAGTCAGCATCAATGAAAAACTGTTTTTT,CASSLVSINEKLFF
.,TRBJ2-1,.,TRBV5-1,TGCGCCAGCAGCTTTTCTAGCCAGGAAAATGAGCAGTTCTTC,CASSFSSQENEQFF
TRBD2,TRBJ2-5,.,TRBV9,TGTGCCAGCAGCAGGACTAGCAAAGAGACCCAGTACTTC,CASSRTSKETQYF
.,TRBJ1-2,.,TRBV12-3/TRBV12-4,TGTGCCAGCAACCACTATAACGGACCTGGCTACACCTTC,CASNHYNGPGYTF
.,TRBJ2-1,.,TRBV6-2/TRBV6-3,TGTGCCAGCAGTTACAGTGGGGCCCACAATGAGCAGTTCTTC,CASSYSGAHNEQFF
TRBD2,TRBJ2-3,many,TRBV7-6,TGTGCCAGCAGCGCTACTAGCGGGAGTACAGATACGCAGTATTTT,CASSATSGSTDTQYF
.,TRBJ1-1,many,TRBV7-8,TGTGCCAGCAGACTAGGGGAATACACTGAAGCTTTCTTT,CASRLGEYTEAFF
TRBD1,TRBJ1-2,.,TRBV19,TGTGCCAGTAGCCGGACAGGGGACTATGGCTACACCTTC,CASSRTGDYGYTF
.,TRBJ2-2,.,TRBV19,TGTGCCAGTAGTATAGACCGGGGACTTCCCGGGGAGCTGTTTTTT,CASSIDRGLPGELFF
TRBD1,TRBJ2-7,.,TRBV15,TGTGCCACCAGCGTCCCAACAGGGGACGAGCAGTACTTC,CATSVPTGDEQYF
TRBD1,TRBJ1-2,.,TRBV5-6,TGTGCCAGCAGCTTGGGGACAGGAGCTAACTATGGCTACACCTTC,CASSLGTGANYGYTF
TRBD2,TRBJ2-7,.,TRBV30,TGTGCCTGGAGTGTAAATATTTTCCGACCGGGACTATCCTACGAGCAGTACTTC,CAWSVNIFRPGLSYEQYF
.,TRBJ2-3,.,TRBV24-1,TGTGCCACCAGTGAAGGGGATAGCACAGATACGCAGTATTTT,CATSEGDSTDTQYF
.,TRBJ2-7,.,TRBV5-1,TGCGCCAGCAGCTTGGACCACCTGAGCTCCTACGAGCAGTACTTC,CASSLDHLSSYEQYF
.,TRBJ2-1,many,TRBV6-6,TGTGCCAGCAGGCACAGGGGGGGTACCTACAATGAGCAGTTCTTC,CASRHRGGTYNEQFF
.,TRBJ2-1,.,TRBV20-1,TGCAGTGCTGTGGACAAGAGCTCCTACAATGAGCAGTTCTTC,CSAVDKSSYNEQFF
.,TRBJ2-3,.,TRBV6-6,TGTGCCAGCAGTTACTTAGGGGGAGCTGCAGATACGCAGTATTTT,CASSYLGGAADTQYF
.,TRBJ2-7,.,TRBV29-1,TGCAGCGTTGTGGAGGGAACCTACGAGCAGTACTTC,CSVVEGTYEQYF